This record concerns one T cell receptor (beta chain) sequence. The sample belongs to a study of T cells in Graves' hyperthyroidism and ophthalmopathy. Study-wide context: The initial diagnosis was the point when peripheral blood was collected, ahead of any treatment.

RNA transcripts provided the source from which TCR beta CDR3 regions were amplified. The study used the HTBI primer set for a first-round RT-PCR of the TCR CDR3. TCRdb processed the multiplex PCR reads anew with MiXCR; each CDR3 protein has one entry. Here the sample spans a few hundred thousand distinct CDR3 sequences, approximately 14% being singletons. Germline V gene sequence: CDR1 SGHRS, CDR2 YFSETQ. The CDR3 is made up of 13 amino acids. Trimming removed 2 bases at V and 5 bases at J, with 7 bases between. Hyperthyroidism had been newly diagnosed in patients aged 18 to 65, and its duration was under 2 months. Exclusion of patients followed from uncontrolled infection, other autoimmune disease, pregnancy or lactation. It was roughly 10 ml of fresh peripheral blood that supplied the PBMCs.

The chain links TRBV5-1 to TRBJ1-4; no definite D call. What was sequenced was blood. The TCR comes from a middle-aged woman with Graves' hyperthyroidism. The CDR3 loop reads CASSFDINEKLFF. The CDR3 nucleotides read TGCGCCAGCAGCTTCGACATAAATGAAAAACTGTTTTTT.